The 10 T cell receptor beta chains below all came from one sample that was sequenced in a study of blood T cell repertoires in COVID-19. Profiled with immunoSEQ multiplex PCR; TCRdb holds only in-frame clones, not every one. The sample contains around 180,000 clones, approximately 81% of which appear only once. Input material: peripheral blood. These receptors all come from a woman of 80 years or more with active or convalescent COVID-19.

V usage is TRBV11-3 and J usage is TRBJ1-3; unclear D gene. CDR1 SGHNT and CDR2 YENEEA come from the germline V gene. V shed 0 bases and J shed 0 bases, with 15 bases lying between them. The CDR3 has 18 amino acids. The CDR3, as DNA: TGTGCCAGCAGCTTAGAAACCCTCGGCGGGAACTCTGGAAACACCATATATTTT. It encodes CASSLETLGGNSGNTIYF.

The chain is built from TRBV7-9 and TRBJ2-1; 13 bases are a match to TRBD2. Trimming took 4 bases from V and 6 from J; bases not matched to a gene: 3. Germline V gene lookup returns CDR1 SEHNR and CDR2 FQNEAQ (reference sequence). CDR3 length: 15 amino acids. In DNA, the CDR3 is TGTGCCAGCAGCTCGGGACTAGCGGGACTCAATGAGCAGTTCTTC. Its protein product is CASSSGLAGLNEQFF.

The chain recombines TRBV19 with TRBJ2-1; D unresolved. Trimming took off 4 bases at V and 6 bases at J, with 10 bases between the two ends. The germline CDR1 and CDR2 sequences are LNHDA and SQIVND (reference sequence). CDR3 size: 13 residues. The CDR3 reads CASSTVLFNEQFF. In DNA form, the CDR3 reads TGTGCCAGTAGTACGGTTCTTTTCAATGAGCAGTTCTTC.

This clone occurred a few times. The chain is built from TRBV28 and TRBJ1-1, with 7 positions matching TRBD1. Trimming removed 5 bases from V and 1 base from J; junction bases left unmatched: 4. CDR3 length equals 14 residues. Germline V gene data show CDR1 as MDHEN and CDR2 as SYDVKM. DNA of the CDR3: TGTGCCAGCAGTCACAGGGGAGGGAACACTGAAGCTTTCTTT. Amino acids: CASSHRGGNTEAFF. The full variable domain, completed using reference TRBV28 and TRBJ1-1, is DVKVTQSSRYLVKRTGEKVFLECVQDMDHENMFWYRQDPGLGLRLIYFSYDVKMKEKGDIPEGYSVSREKKERFSLILESASTNQTSMYLCASSHRGGNTEAFFGQGTRLTVV.

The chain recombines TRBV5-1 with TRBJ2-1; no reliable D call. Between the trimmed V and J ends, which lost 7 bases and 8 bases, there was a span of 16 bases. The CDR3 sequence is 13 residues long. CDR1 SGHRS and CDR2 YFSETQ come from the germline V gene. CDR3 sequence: CASGSRSGDEQFF. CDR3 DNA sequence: TGCGCCAGCGGGTCCCGATCAGGCGATGAGCAGTTCTTC.

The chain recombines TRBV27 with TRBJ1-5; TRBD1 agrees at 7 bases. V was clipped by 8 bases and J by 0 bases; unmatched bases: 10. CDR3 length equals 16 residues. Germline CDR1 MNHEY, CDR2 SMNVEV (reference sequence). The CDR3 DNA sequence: TGTGCCAGCGGAGGGAGGAGGGGGCTTAGCAATCAGCCCCAGCATTTT. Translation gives CASGGRRGLSNQPQHF.

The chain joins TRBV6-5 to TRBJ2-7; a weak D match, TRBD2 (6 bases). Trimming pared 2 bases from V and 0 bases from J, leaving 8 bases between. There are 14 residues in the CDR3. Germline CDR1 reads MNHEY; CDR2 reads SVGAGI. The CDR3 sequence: CASSYPGGSYEQYF. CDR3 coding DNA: TGTGCCAGCAGTTACCCCGGGGGCTCCTACGAGCAGTACTTC.

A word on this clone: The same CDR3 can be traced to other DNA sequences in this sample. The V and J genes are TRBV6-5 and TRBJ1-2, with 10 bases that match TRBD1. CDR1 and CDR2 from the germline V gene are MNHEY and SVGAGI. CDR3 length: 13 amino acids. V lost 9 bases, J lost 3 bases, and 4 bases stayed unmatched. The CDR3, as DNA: TGTGCCAGTAGGACAGGGGGTGACTATGGCTACACCTTC. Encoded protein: CASRTGGDYGYTF.

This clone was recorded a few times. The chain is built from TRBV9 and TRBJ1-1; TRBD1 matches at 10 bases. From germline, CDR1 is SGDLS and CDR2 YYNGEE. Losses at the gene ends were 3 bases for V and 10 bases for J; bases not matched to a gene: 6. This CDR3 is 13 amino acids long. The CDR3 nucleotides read TGTGCCAGCAGCGCGCGACAGGGGGCGCGAGCTTTCTTT. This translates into CASSARQGARAFF.

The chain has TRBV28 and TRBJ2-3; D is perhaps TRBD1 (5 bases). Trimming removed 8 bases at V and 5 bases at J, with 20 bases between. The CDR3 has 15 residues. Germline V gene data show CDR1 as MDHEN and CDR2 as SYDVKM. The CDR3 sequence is CASVDLQGPQDTQYF. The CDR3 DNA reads TGTGCCAGCGTCGACTTGCAGGGCCCGCAAGATACGCAGTATTTT.